The rows below give T cell receptor beta chains drawn from one sample of a study of blood T cell repertoires in COVID-19. The data were produced by immunoSEQ multiplex PCR, yet TCRdb's version contains in-frame clones alone and is incomplete. The sample contains about 110,000 clones, roughly 85% of which appear only once. The sample taken for sequencing was peripheral blood. The receptor set was obtained from a man aged 50 to 59 with acute or convalescent COVID-19. Both conserved end residues are part of each CDR3. A D gene is named only where the DNA matches it firmly. Not all rows give a size; the values are once, few, many and, for expanded clones, a class.

>.|.|TRBV10-3|TRBJ1-3
TGTGCCATCAAGACGGCAGGCGACGGAAACACCATATATTTT
CAIKTAGDGNTIYF
>.|.|TRBV6-5|TRBJ1-2
TGTGCCAGCCGAAGACTGGGGAGAGTACATGGCTACACCTTC
CASRRLGRVHGYTF
>.|.|TRBV11-3|TRBJ1-4
TGTGCCAGCAGCTTAGTAAGCAGGGCCGGAGTTCTGTTTTTT
CASSLVSRAGVLFF
>TRBD1|few|TRBV7-9|TRBJ1-4
TGTGCCAGCAGCTCAACTTGGTCAGGGGGCTTTCGGGAAAAACTGTTTTTT
CASSSTWSGGFREKLFF
>TRBD1|.|TRBV27|TRBJ2-5
TGTGCCAGCAGTCCAGGACAGGGTTCCCAAGAGACCCAGTACTTC
CASSPGQGSQETQYF
>TRBD1|.|TRBV29-1|TRBJ2-7
TGCAGCGTTGTCCGGGACAGGAGCTACGAGCAGTACTTC
CSVVRDRSYEQYF
>TRBD1|.|TRBV5-8|TRBJ2-7
TGTGCCAGCGGTGTCACAGGGGGCTGGTACGAGCAGTACTTC
CASGVTGGWYEQYF
>TRBD1|.|TRBV6-6|TRBJ2-3
TGTGCCAGCAGTGCGACAGGGGCCGTGTATTTT
CASSATGAVYF
>.|.|TRBV27|TRBJ1-2
TGTGCCAGCAGTTTTAACACAGGGCTCGGTGGCTACACCTTC
CASSFNTGLGGYTF
>.|.|TRBV7-6|TRBJ2-1
TGTGCCAGCAGCTTGGGGCGAGATTACAATGAGCAGTTCTTC
CASSLGRDYNEQFF
>TRBD2|.|TRBV3-1/TRBV3-2|TRBJ2-5
TGTGCCAGCAGCCCACTCCCGGGACTAGCGGGGGGGCTGGAGACCCAGTACTTC
CASSPLPGLAGGLETQYF
>.|.|TRBV7-9|TRBJ1-4
TGTGCCAGCAGCCGGGTGGCAACTAATGAAAAACTGTTTTTT
CASSRVATNEKLFF
>.|.|TRBV19|TRBJ2-1
TGTGCCAGTACAGGCGGGCGGACCTACAATGAGCAGTTCTTC
CASTGGRTYNEQFF
>.|.|TRBV19|TRBJ1-1
TGTGCCAGTAGTATAAGAGGAGTTGGGACTGAAGCTTTCTTT
CASSIRGVGTEAFF
>.|.|TRBV7-9|TRBJ1-4
TGTGCCAGCAGCTTGACGGGGGTAGGAGAAAAACTGTTTTTT
CASSLTGVGEKLFF
>.|.|TRBV10-3|TRBJ1-5
TGTGCCATCAGTGACAGGAGCAATCAGCCCCAGCATTTT
CAISDRSNQPQHF
>.|once|TRBV24-1|TRBJ2-3
TGTGCCACCAGTGACGACAGGATCCCGGGCACGGATACGCAGTATTTT
CATSDDRIPGTDTQYF
>TRBD1|.|TRBV5-1|TRBJ1-1
TGCGCCAGCAGCCGGGGACAGGGTTTGAACACTGAAGCTTTCTTT
CASSRGQGLNTEAFF
>.|.|TRBV15|TRBJ2-2
TGTGCCACCACCGCGAGCATACGCCTGAACACCGGGGAGCTGTTTTTT
CATTASIRLNTGELFF
>TRBD2|.|TRBV7-6|TRBJ2-5
TGTGCCAGCAGCTTACCCGGGGGGGCAGAGACCCAGTACTTC
CASSLPGGAETQYF
>.|few|TRBV7-3|TRBJ1-1
TGTGCCAGCAGCAGATATGAGGTGAACACTGAAGCTTTCTTT
CASSRYEVNTEAFF
>TRBD2|.|TRBV28|TRBJ2-2
TGTGCCAGCAGTTTGGGGGGGAGCGGAACCGGGGAGCTGTTTTTT
CASSLGGSGTGELFF
>.|.|TRBV14|TRBJ2-5
TGTGCCAGCAGCCAAGTGCGAGAGACCCAGTACTTC
CASSQVRETQYF
>TRBD2|.|TRBV7-3|TRBJ2-3
TGTGCCAGCAGCTCAGGACTAGGGGTCACAGATACGCAGTATTTT
CASSSGLGVTDTQYF
>.|.|TRBV19|TRBJ1-2
TGTGCCAGTAGTATTTCGGGCAGGGGCTATGGCTACACCTTC
CASSISGRGYGYTF
>.|.|TRBV6-5|TRBJ1-5
TGTGCCAGCAGTTACTCGAGAGGCAATCAGCCCCAGCATTTT
CASSYSRGNQPQHF
>.|few|TRBV5-1|TRBJ2-2
TGCGCCAGCAGCTTATCGGCCGGGGAGCTGTTTTTT
CASSLSAGELFF
>TRBD2|.|TRBV9|TRBJ2-3
TGTGCCAGCAGCAGCCCGGGACTAGCGGGAGATACGCAGTATTTT
CASSSPGLAGDTQYF
>TRBD1|few|TRBV6-5|TRBJ1-6
TGTGCCAGCAGCCCGGACAGGAATAATTCACCCCTCCACTTT
CASSPDRNNSPLHF
>TRBD2|.|TRBV10-3|TRBJ2-5
TGTGCCATCAGGAGTAGCGGGGCCGAAGAGACCCAGTACTTC
CAIRSSGAEETQYF
>.|.|TRBV13|TRBJ1-3
TGTGCCAGCAGCTTCTACAGGGAAGGCGGAAACACCATATATTTT
CASSFYREGGNTIYF
>TRBD1|.|TRBV27|TRBJ1-3
TGTGCCAGCAGTTTGAGGGGGCTCTCTGGAAACACCATATATTTT
CASSLRGLSGNTIYF
>.|.|TRBV19|TRBJ1-4
TGTGCCAGTACCCTATGGGGGGCTAATGAAAAACTGTTTTTT
CASTLWGANEKLFF
>.|.|TRBV6-5|TRBJ1-4
TGTGCCAGCAGTTACGGCGGCAGTAATGAAAAACTGTTTTTT
CASSYGGSNEKLFF
>TRBD1|.|TRBV5-4|TRBJ1-4
TGTGCCAGCAGCTCTACAGGGGACTCTAATGAAAAACTGTTTTTT
CASSSTGDSNEKLFF
>TRBD1|.|TRBV19|TRBJ1-1
TGTGCCAGCGGGCCAGGGGGCGGTTGGACTGAAGCTTTCTTT
CASGPGGGWTEAFF
>TRBD2|.|TRBV2|TRBJ2-7
TGTGCCAGCAGTTACCCTTTCGCGGGGGATCGGACGGGAAATGAGCAGTACTTC
CASSYPFAGDRTGNEQYF
>TRBD1|few|TRBV12-3/TRBV12-4|TRBJ1-5
TGTGCCAGCAGTCCGGACAGGAATCAGCCCCAGCATTTT
CASSPDRNQPQHF
>TRBD1|.|TRBV9|TRBJ1-1
TGTGCCAGCAGCGTAGGGGACAGGGTCCACACTGAAGCTTTCTTT
CASSVGDRVHTEAFF
>TRBD1|few|TRBV2|TRBJ2-3
TGTGCCAGCACGGGACAGCTCGAAGATACGCAGTATTTT
CASTGQLEDTQYF
>.|few|TRBV12-3/TRBV12-4|TRBJ2-7
TGTGCCAGCAGTTCCCGACGGGGTAACGAGCAGTACTTC
CASSSRRGNEQYF
>.|.|TRBV27|TRBJ2-2
TGTGCCAGCAGTTTACAAGGGACTGCCACCGGGGAGCTGTTTTTT
CASSLQGTATGELFF
>TRBD1|.|TRBV7-8|TRBJ2-3
TGTGCCAGCAGCTTAGCTCGGGTGACAGGGGAAGCAGATACGCAGTATTTT
CASSLARVTGEADTQYF
>.|.|TRBV5-6|TRBJ1-4
TGTGCCAGCAGCTTGAGGTCCCCCGGGACTAATGAAAAACTGTTTTTT
CASSLRSPGTNEKLFF
>.|.|TRBV27|TRBJ1-1
TGTGCCAGCAGTTTATCGGGGCGGGGCCGTGAAGCTTTCTTT
CASSLSGRGREAFF
>TRBD1|.|TRBV13|TRBJ2-5
TGTGCCAGCAGCCTCCCCCGGGACAGGGGAGACCAAGAGACCCAGTACTTC
CASSLPRDRGDQETQYF
>TRBD2|.|TRBV18|TRBJ2-1
TGTGCCAGCTCACCGAATGTGGAGGCCGGGCGAGCGGGGAATGAGCAGTTCTTC
CASSPNVEAGRAGNEQFF
>.|.|TRBV12-3/TRBV12-4|TRBJ2-1
TGTGCCAGCAGATATGTAAGCGAGGAGCAGTTCTTC
CASRYVSEEQFF
>TRBD2|.|TRBV7-9|TRBJ2-7
TGTGCCAGCAGCTTTGAGCGGGGGCACGAGCAGTACTTC
CASSFERGHEQYF
>.|once|TRBV10-3|TRBJ1-5
TGTGCCATCAGTGAAGACAGTAGCAATCAGCCCCAGCATTTT
CAISEDSSNQPQHF
>TRBD1|.|TRBV6-6|TRBJ1-2
TGTGCCAGCAGTTCACCCGACAGGGACAACTATGGCTACACCTTC
CASSSPDRDNYGYTF
>TRBD1|.|TRBV12-5|TRBJ2-5
TGTGCTAGTGCCATGGGGACAGGGGAAGTGGAGACCCAGTACTTC
CASAMGTGEVETQYF
>TRBD1|.|TRBV27|TRBJ2-5
TGTGCCAGCAGTTCAGGGACAGGATGGGAGACCCAGTACTTC
CASSSGTGWETQYF